The 21 T cell receptor beta chains listed next were all sequenced from one sample in a study of shared T cell receptors in the human thymus. Measured with immunoSEQ multiplex PCR; TCRdb has only the in-frame clones, and not every one. This table has 500,000 to 550,000 clones, about 84% appearing once. These data were also filed under a second study, of human thymus T cells.

Sequenced material: thymocytes. The receptors originated from a boy less than two years old with a congenital heart defect.

The chain recombines TRBV5-8 with TRBJ2-7; TRBD1 matches 9 bases. Per germline, CDR1 SGHTS and CDR2 YDEGEE. The V gene end was trimmed by 4 bases and the J gene end by 1 base; junction bases not matched to a gene: 9. The CDR3 sequence is 16 residues long. CDR3 nucleotides: TGTGCCAGCAGCCGGCGAGGGGACAGGGCATCCTACGAGCAGTACTTC. It is translated as CASSRRGDRASYEQYF.

This chain links TRBV15 with TRBJ2-5; 10 bases line up with TRBD2. The germline gives CDR1 LNHNV, CDR2 YYDKDF (reference sequence). V was pared by 6 bases and J by 5 bases, with 9 bases of the junction left unmatched. This CDR3 has 15 amino acids. The CDR3 spells CATSNQLAGWETQYF. The CDR3 DNA is TGTGCCACCAGTAATCAACTAGCGGGATGGGAGACCCAGTACTTC.

V gene TRBV27 combines with J gene TRBJ2-5, with 8 bases identical to TRBD1. The CDR3 covers 13 residues. The germline gives CDR1 MNHEY, CDR2 SMNVEV (reference sequence). V was pared by 5 bases and J by 5 bases, with 4 bases of the junction left unmatched. Here the CDR3 DNA reads TGTGCCAGCAGTCGACAGGGGACGGAGACCCAGTACTTC. Amino acid sequence: CASSRQGTETQYF.

DNA for the CDR3: TGTGCCAGCAGCTTGGGGCAAGACCCCCCTGGGAGACCCCAGTACTTC. Translation gives CASSLGQDPPGRPQYF. The genes are TRBV5-6 and TRBJ2-5, with a possible D match to TRBD2 (5 bases). Looked up from germline, CDR1 is SGHDT and CDR2 is YYEEEE. This CDR3 is built from 16 residues. V was cut by 0 bases and J by 9 bases, with 21 bases left in between.

V gene TRBV9 combines with J gene TRBJ1-2; D is unclear. V was pared by 3 bases and J by 9 bases, with 12 bases between. CDR1 SGDLS and CDR2 YYNGEE come from the germline V gene. This CDR3 is 12 amino acids long. The CDR3 coding sequence is TGTGCCAGCAGCGGATCAGGAACCCGCTACACCTTC. This translates into CASSGSGTRYTF.

This clone was detected only a few times. The rearrangement links TRBV6-1 to TRBJ1-5, with 7 bases fitting TRBD1. Germline V gives CDR1 MNHNS, CDR2 SASEGT. This CDR3 has 14 residues. V lost 6 bases to trimming and J lost 7 bases; unmatched junction nucleotides: 9. The CDR3 bases are TGTGCCAGCAGCAAAGACAGGGTAAACCAGCCCCAGCATTTT. Its protein is CASSKDRVNQPQHF.

The rearrangement links TRBV5-6 to TRBJ2-1; TRBD1 is a possible D gene (5 bases). Germline V CDR1 and CDR2: SGHDT, YYEEEE. There are 15 residues in the CDR3. Trimming cost V 0 bases and J 2 bases, with 9 bases left between them. The CDR3 reads CASSLDRRAYNEQFF. CDR3 coding DNA: TGTGCCAGCAGCTTGGACCGCAGGGCCTACAATGAGCAGTTCTTC.

This rearrangement joins TRBV29-1 to TRBJ2-3, with 8 bases fitting TRBD1. V lost 7 bases, J lost 4 bases, and 4 bases stayed unmatched. This CDR3 has 12 amino acids. The germline V gene encodes CDR1 SQVTM and CDR2 ANQGSEA. CDR3 coding DNA: TGCAGCGGGACAGGGAGAGCAGATACGCAGTATTTT. It is translated as CSGTGRADTQYF.

This clone was counted between two and nine times. This chain joins TRBV7-9 and TRBJ1-3, with D possibly TRBD1 on 6 matching bases. The CDR3 has 17 residues. V was trimmed by 4 bases and J by 1 base, leaving 17 bases between them. CDR1 SEHNR and CDR2 FQNEAQ come from the germline V gene (reference sequence). The chain's CDR3 is CASSSVASRGSGNTIYF. In DNA form, the CDR3 reads TGTGCCAGCAGCTCTGTCGCGAGCAGGGGATCTGGAAACACCATATATTTT.

The chain couples TRBV7-2 to TRBJ2-7; 7 positions match TRBD2. The CDR3 spans 16 residues. The V segment lost 2 bases and the J segment 5 bases; nucleotides outside the gene matches: 12. CDR1 is SGHTA and CDR2 is FQGNSA in the germline V gene. DNA for the CDR3: TGTGCCAGCAGCTTAAGGCGCGGGAGAGGATTCCACGAGCAGTACTTC. Amino acids: CASSLRRGRGFHEQYF.

V and J are TRBV6-6 and TRBJ1-2; perhaps TRBD1 as D (5 bases). Between the trimmed V and J ends, which lost 5 bases and 8 bases, there was a span of 15 bases. Germline CDR1 MNHNY, CDR2 SVGAGI (reference sequence). The CDR3 sequence is 13 residues long. The CDR3 loop reads CASSEGLSWGYTF. The CDR3 bases are TGTGCCAGCAGTGAGGGACTGTCTTGGGGCTACACCTTC.

To note about this clone: Sequence at one end of the junction differs from germline and may be a read error. The V call is TRBV4-3, the J call TRBJ1-4; D unresolved. The CDR3 sequence is 21 residues long. Germline V gene sequence: CDR1 LGHNA, CDR2 YSLEER. The CDR3 coding sequence is TGCGCCAGCAGTCAAGAAGCCCCCTCCCCCCACAAGGTCGGGTCTAGGGAAAAACTGTTTTTT. This translates into CASSQEAPSPHKVGSREKLFF.

This clone is a singleton in its sample. This chain joins TRBV5-5 and TRBJ2-7; perhaps TRBD2 as D (8 bases). This CDR3 has 16 amino acids. Germline CDR1 SGHKS, CDR2 YYEKEE (reference sequence). With 1 base removed from V and 5 bases from J, the gap between germline ends came to 19 bases. The CDR3 loop is CASSLWGPGGGHEQYF. As DNA, the CDR3 is TGTGCCAGCAGCTTGTGGGGTCCGGGAGGGGGCCACGAGCAGTACTTC.

The V gene is TRBV27, the J gene TRBJ1-2; 10 positions match TRBD1. CDR3 size: 19 residues. J lost 3 bases, V lost 2 bases, and 15 bases had no gene match. Germline assignment: CDR1 MNHEY and CDR2 SMNVEV (reference sequence). The CDR3 DNA follows: TGTGCCAGCAGTTTAAGTACCCGGGGGACAGGGGTTCCGCACTATGGCTACACCTTC. The encoded protein is CASSLSTRGTGVPHYGYTF.

This chain uses TRBV9 with TRBJ2-2; maybe TRBD2 (6 bases). In germline, CDR1 is SGDLS, CDR2 YYNGEE. V was clipped by 0 bases and J by 5 bases, with 14 bases between them. The CDR3 is 16 residues long. CDR3 DNA: TGTGCCAGCAGCGTAGTGGTGGGGGGAGATACCGGGGAGCTGTTTTTT. This sequence encodes CASSVVVGGDTGELFF. Variable domain in full (rest from reference TRBV9 and TRBJ2-2): DSGVTQTPKHLITATGQRVTLRCSPRSGDLSVYWYQQSLDQGLQFLIQYYNGEERAKGNILERFSAQQFPDLHSELNLSSLELGDSALYFCASSVVVGGDTGELFFGEGSRLTVL.

V is TRBV18 and J is TRBJ2-1; 10 bases line up with TRBD2. The V segment lost 3 bases and the J segment 2 bases; nucleotides outside the gene matches: 16. The CDR3 loop spans 20 amino acids. Germline CDR1 reads KGHSH; CDR2 reads LQKENI. CDR3 nucleotides: TGTGCCAGCTCACCGGGAGAGCGGGAGGGCCGGCAGCCCCCCTACAATGAGCAGTTCTTC. Amino acids: CASSPGEREGRQPPYNEQFF.

This chain joins TRBV4-1 and TRBJ2-4; D remains unclear. The CDR3 is made up of 11 amino acids. Germline V gene data show CDR1 as MGHRA and CDR2 as YSYEKL. Trimming took off 7 bases at V and 5 bases at J, with 6 bases between the two ends. CDR3 region: CASMAENIQYF. DNA for the CDR3: TGCGCCAGCATGGCAGAAAACATTCAGTACTTC.

The chain is built from TRBV27 and TRBJ2-1; D is possibly TRBD1 (6 bases). Trimming took 6 bases from V and 1 from J, leaving 19 bases between them. The CDR3 loop spans 17 amino acids. CDR1 and CDR2 (germline): MNHEY, SMNVEV (reference sequence). The DNA for the CDR3 is TGTGCCAGCAGCAAACAGGGTACTTTCGTATCCTACAATGAGCAGTTCTTC. Translating gives CASSKQGTFVSYNEQFF.

This chain uses TRBV4-3 with TRBJ2-7, with D possibly being TRBD2 (6 bases). The CDR3 spans 17 residues. Germline CDR1 and CDR2: LGHNA and YSLEER. The ends were cut back, 0 bases at V and 3 bases at J, with 18 bases in the middle. The CDR3 region has the DNA TGCGCCAGCAGCCAAGATTGCTTGGGGGACTTCCACTACGAGCAGTACTTC. It yields the protein CASSQDCLGDFHYEQYF.

The V and J genes are TRBV7-9 and TRBJ1-3, with TRBD1 as a possible D gene (6 bases). With 4 bases removed from V and 0 bases from J, the gap between germline ends came to 16 bases. The CDR3 contains 17 residues. In germline, CDR1 is SEHNR, CDR2 FQNEAQ (reference sequence). For the CDR3, the DNA is TGTGCCAGCAGCTCGGACAGCAGTACCAACTCTGGAAACACCATATATTTT. It specifies CASSSDSSTNSGNTIYF.

CDR3 sequence reads: CASSQDDSGTYNEQFF. CDR3 DNA sequence: TGCGCCAGCAGCCAAGATGATAGCGGTACCTACAATGAGCAGTTCTTC. V and J are TRBV4-3 and TRBJ2-1, with D possibly matching TRBD2 (6 bases). The CDR3 has 16 amino acids. The germline V gene has CDR1 LGHNA and CDR2 YSLEER. V lost 0 bases to trimming and J lost 2 bases, with 11 bases between them.